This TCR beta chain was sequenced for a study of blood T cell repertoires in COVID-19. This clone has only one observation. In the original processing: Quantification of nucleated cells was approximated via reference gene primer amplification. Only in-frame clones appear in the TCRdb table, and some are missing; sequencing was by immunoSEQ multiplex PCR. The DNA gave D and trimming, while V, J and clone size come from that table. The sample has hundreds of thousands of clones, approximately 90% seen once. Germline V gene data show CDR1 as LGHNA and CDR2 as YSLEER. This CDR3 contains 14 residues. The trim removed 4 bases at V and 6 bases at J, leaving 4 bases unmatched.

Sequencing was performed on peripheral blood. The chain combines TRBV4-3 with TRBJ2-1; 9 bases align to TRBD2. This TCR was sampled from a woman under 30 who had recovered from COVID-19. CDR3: CASSLRLAANEQFF. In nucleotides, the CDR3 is TGCGCCAGCAGCCTTAGACTAGCGGCCAATGAGCAGTTCTTC.